These 7 T cell receptor beta chains were sequenced from one sample in a study of high-grade serous ovarian cancer treatment subgroups. Only in-frame clones appear in the TCRdb table, and some are missing; sequencing was by immunoSEQ multiplex PCR. This sample has thousands of clones, with 55% to 75% found just once. Tumor tissue was taken before any definitive surgery or chemotherapy was given. Sequences were obtained from tumor tissue. All receptors come from a human donor with high-grade serous ovarian cancer.

This clone was detected a few times. This chain uses TRBV5-1 with TRBJ2-3, with 9 bases matching TRBD2. Germline V gene lookup returns CDR1 SGHRS and CDR2 YFSETQ. V lost 0 bases, J lost 4 bases, and 6 bases stayed unmatched. The CDR3 length is 16 residues. CDR3 sequence: CASSLGSSGVSDTQYF. CDR3 DNA sequence: TGCGCCAGCAGCTTGGGGTCTAGCGGGGTGTCAGATACGCAGTATTTT.

The sample holds one count of this clone. The chain recombines TRBV5-1 with TRBJ2-2; TRBD2 aligns across 8 bases. Unmatched junction bases numbered 7, after V lost 1 base and J lost 5 bases. Germline V gives CDR1 SGHRS, CDR2 YFSETQ. The CDR3 spans 16 residues. CDR3 amino acids: CASSLHLAGGTGELFF. The DNA for the CDR3 is TGCGCCAGCAGCTTGCATCTAGCGGGTGGGACCGGGGAGCTGTTTTTT. The variable domain in full, with the rest retrieved from reference TRBV5-1 and TRBJ2-2, is KAGVTQTPRYLIKTRGQQVTLSCSPISGHRSVSWYQQTPGQGLQFLFEYFSETQRNKGNFPGRFSGRQFSNSRSEMNVSTLELGDSALYLCASSLHLAGGTGELFFGEGSRLTVL.

V is TRBV29-1 and J is TRBJ1-1; D not resolved. Germline assignment: CDR1 SQVTM and CDR2 ANQGSEA. The CDR3 covers 12 residues. The CDR3 bases are TGCAGTTTCGGGGAGGGTAACACTGAAGCTTTCTTT. Protein sequence: CSFGEGNTEAFF.

This chain uses TRBV4-2 with TRBJ2-5, with 13 bases that match TRBD2. TRBJ2-7 matches the DNA end more closely, so the J call is doubtful. The CDR3 is 16 residues long. CDR1 LGHNA and CDR2 YNFKEQ come from the germline V gene. CDR3 in amino acids: CASSQATSGRAYEQYF. The CDR3 coding sequence is TGTGCCAGCAGCCAAGCTACTAGCGGGAGGGCATACGAGCAGTACTTC.

The chain recombines TRBV5-1 with TRBJ2-7; 8 bases align to TRBD1. V shed 0 bases, J shed 5 bases, and the junction held 7 bases outside the gene matches. Germline V gene sequence: CDR1 SGHRS, CDR2 YFSETQ. This CDR3 has 15 residues. CDR3: CASSLVARGPNEQYF. As DNA, the CDR3 is TGCGCCAGCAGCTTGGTCGCCAGGGGGCCCAACGAGCAGTACTTC.

This clone was detected only a few times. The genes are TRBV19 and TRBJ1-4; D remains ambiguous. Germline lookup yields CDR1 LNHDA and CDR2 SQIVND (reference sequence). The CDR3 totals 13 residues. Trimming removed 6 bases at V and 4 bases at J, with 9 bases between. The CDR3 coding sequence is TGTGCCAGTAGGGTAAGGAGTAATGAAAAACTGTTTTTT. Translation: CASRVRSNEKLFF.

This sequence joins TRBV5-6 and TRBJ1-3, with D perhaps TRBD1 (6 bases). This CDR3 has 16 residues. CDR1 is SGHDT, CDR2 YYEEEE, per germline. Trimming took 0 bases from V and 2 from J, leaving 12 bases between them. CDR3 DNA: TGTGCCAGCAGCTTGGGGCAGGGGAGCACTGGAAACACCATATATTTT. Amino acids: CASSLGQGSTGNTIYF.